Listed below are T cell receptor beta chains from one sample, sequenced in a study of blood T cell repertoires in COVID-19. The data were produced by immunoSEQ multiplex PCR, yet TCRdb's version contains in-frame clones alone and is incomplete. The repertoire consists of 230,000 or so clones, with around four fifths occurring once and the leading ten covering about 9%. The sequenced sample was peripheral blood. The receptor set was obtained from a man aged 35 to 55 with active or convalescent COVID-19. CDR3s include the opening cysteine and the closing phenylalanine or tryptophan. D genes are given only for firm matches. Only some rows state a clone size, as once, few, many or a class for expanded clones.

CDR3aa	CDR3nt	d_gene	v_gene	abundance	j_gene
CASSTQGGGYTF	TGTGCCAGTAGTACACAGGGCGGCGGCTACACCTTC	NA	TRBV19	NA	TRBJ1-2
CASSPWSGYEQYF	TGCGCCAGCAGTCCTTGGTCGGGCTACGAGCAGTACTTC	NA	TRBV5-1	NA	TRBJ2-7
CASSGPGQNTEAFF	TGTGCCAGCAGCGGGCCAGGACAGAACACTGAAGCTTTCTTT	NA	TRBV7-3	NA	TRBJ1-1
CASSSPSNWEQFF	TGTGCCAGCAGTTCCCCCTCGAACTGGGAGCAGTTCTTC	NA	TRBV6-2/TRBV6-3	NA	TRBJ2-1
CASSSGTGLGYTF	TGTGCCAGCAGTTCCGGGACAGGGCTCGGCTACACCTTC	TRBD1	TRBV6-5	NA	TRBJ1-2
CATSRDLQGSKHF	TGTGCCACCAGCAGAGATCTACAGGGGAGTAAGCATTTT	TRBD1	TRBV15	NA	TRBJ1-5
CASSSGTRTNEQFF	TGTGCCAGCAGTTCCGGGACTAGGACGAATGAGCAGTTCTTC	TRBD2	TRBV6-2/TRBV6-3	NA	TRBJ2-1
CASSLKDRGTGELFF	TGTGCCAGCAGTCTAAAGGACAGGGGGACCGGGGAGCTGTTTTTT	TRBD1	TRBV6-5	NA	TRBJ2-2
CASSQGVNNSPLHF	TGTGCCAGCAGCCAAGGAGTTAATAATTCACCCCTCCACTTT	NA	TRBV3-1/TRBV3-2	NA	TRBJ1-6
CASREIGYNEQFF	TGTGCCAGCAGGGAGATAGGTTACAATGAGCAGTTCTTC	NA	TRBV27	NA	TRBJ2-1
CASSLSRGLSYEQYF	TGTGCCAGCAGCTTAAGCAGGGGGCTATCCTACGAGCAGTACTTC	TRBD1	TRBV11-2	NA	TRBJ2-7
CASSLSGPDEAFF	TGTGCCAGCTCCCTTAGTGGGCCAGATGAAGCTTTCTTT	NA	TRBV18	few	TRBJ1-1
CASSARTGNTEAFF	TGTGCCAGCAGCGCGAGGACAGGGAACACTGAAGCTTTCTTT	TRBD1	TRBV27	NA	TRBJ1-1
CASSPPTAGTSGRPTSNEQFF	TGTGCCAGCTCACCACCGACCGCAGGGACTAGCGGGAGACCCACCAGCAATGAGCAGTTCTTC	TRBD2	TRBV18	NA	TRBJ2-1
CASGTGVSGYTF	TGTGCCAGTGGGACAGGGGTAAGCGGCTACACCTTC	TRBD1	TRBV19	NA	TRBJ1-2
CASSQASRELGNQPQHF	TGCGCCAGCAGCCAAGCCTCGCGGGAATTAGGCAATCAGCCCCAGCATTTT	NA	TRBV4-1	NA	TRBJ1-5
CASSQGPRGTNEKLFF	TGCGCCAGCAGCCAAGGGCCTCGGGGGACTAATGAAAAACTGTTTTTT	NA	TRBV4-3	NA	TRBJ1-4
CASQTGAGETQYF	TGCGCCAGCCAGACAGGGGCCGGGGAGACCCAGTACTTC	TRBD1	TRBV5-1	once	TRBJ2-5
CASSVLQGNTEAFF	TGTGCCAGCAGCGTACTGCAGGGTAACACTGAAGCTTTCTTT	NA	TRBV9	NA	TRBJ1-1
CSASRPRGVSYEQYF	TGCAGTGCTAGTCGTCCTCGGGGGGTCTCCTACGAGCAGTACTTC	TRBD2	TRBV20-1	NA	TRBJ2-7
CASRRRGLNWEQYF	TGTGCCAGTCGAAGGCGGGGGCTCAATTGGGAGCAGTACTTC	NA	TRBV6-4	NA	TRBJ2-7
CASSSRDSYGYTF	TGCGCCAGCAGCTCCCGGGACAGCTATGGCTACACCTTC	TRBD1	TRBV5-1	NA	TRBJ1-2
CATSGGNNQPQHF	TGTGCCACCAGTGGGGGCAACAATCAGCCCCAGCATTTT	NA	TRBV24-1	NA	TRBJ1-5
CASNERGLSTDTQYF	TGTGCCAGCAATGAACGGGGGTTGTCGACAGATACGCAGTATTTT	NA	TRBV2	NA	TRBJ2-3
CASSLSPSGTSF	TGTGCCAGCAGTTTGTCGCCTAGCGGGACCAGTTTT	TRBD2	TRBV28	few	TRBJ2-3
CASSLGSGAWDTQYF	TGTGCCAGCAGCTTAGGTTCCGGAGCGTGGGATACGCAGTATTTT	NA	TRBV11-2	NA	TRBJ2-3
CASSIGGTSGTGELFF	TGTGCCAGCAGCATTGGAGGGACTAGCGGGACCGGGGAGCTGTTTTTT	TRBD2	TRBV7-2	NA	TRBJ2-2
CASGGTAQETQYF	TGCGCCAGCGGCGGGACAGCACAAGAGACCCAGTACTTC	NA	TRBV10-2	NA	TRBJ2-5
CASRRSLAGNQETQYF	TGTGCCAGCAGACGAAGTCTAGCGGGGAACCAAGAGACCCAGTACTTC	TRBD2	TRBV3-1/TRBV3-2	NA	TRBJ2-5
CASSSGVSGWDEQFF	TGTGCCAGCAGCTCAGGGGTATCGGGGTGGGATGAGCAGTTCTTC	NA	TRBV7-8	NA	TRBJ2-1
CASSTHTGINQPQHF	TGTGCCAGTAGTACTCACACAGGGATCAATCAGCCCCAGCATTTT	NA	TRBV19	few	TRBJ1-5
CASSKTGGYETQYF	TGTGCCAGCAGTAAGACAGGGGGCTACGAGACCCAGTACTTC	TRBD1	TRBV28	NA	TRBJ2-5
CATSIMTDTQYF	TGTGCCACCAGCATAATGACAGATACGCAGTATTTT	NA	TRBV15	NA	TRBJ2-3
CAISEKRSGANVLTF	TGTGCCATCAGTGAGAAGCGCTCTGGGGCCAACGTCCTGACTTTC	NA	TRBV10-3	NA	TRBJ2-6
CASSFSRLAGTTTDTQYF	TGTGCCAGCAGCTTTTCCCGACTAGCGGGAACGACCACAGATACGCAGTATTTT	TRBD2	TRBV7-9	NA	TRBJ2-3
CASSPLLQGEVARGYTF	TGTGCCAGCTCACCACTTCTACAGGGGGAAGTTGCGAGGGGCTACACCTTC	TRBD1	TRBV18	NA	TRBJ1-2
CASSDFPGYEQYF	TGTGCCAGCAGTGATTTTCCGGGCTACGAGCAGTACTTC	NA	TRBV6-1	NA	TRBJ2-7
CASSPGGSANEKLFF	TGTGCCAGCTCACCGGGGGGGAGCGCTAATGAAAAACTGTTTTTT	NA	TRBV18	few	TRBJ1-4
CASSQAGGSLKADTQYF	TGTGCCAGCAGCCAAGCAGGGGGGAGCTTGAAGGCAGATACGCAGTATTTT	NA	TRBV3-1/TRBV3-2	NA	TRBJ2-3
CASSFIMRSGEAFF	TGCGCCAGCAGCTTCATTATGAGGAGTGGGGAAGCTTTCTTT	NA	TRBV5-1	few	TRBJ1-1
CASSPLGGPIEAFF	TGTGCCAGCAGTCCCCTAGGGGGTCCCATTGAAGCTTTCTTT	NA	TRBV27	NA	TRBJ1-1
CASSWGLAGFYNEQFF	TGTGCCAGCAGCTGGGGACTAGCGGGGTTCTACAATGAGCAGTTCTTC	TRBD2	TRBV5-5	NA	TRBJ2-1